Listed here are 6 T cell receptor beta chains from one sample, sequenced in a study of blood T cell repertoires in COVID-19. Assay used: immunoSEQ multiplex PCR; TCRdb lists only in-frame clones, some missing. The repertoire holds 250,000 to 350,000 clones, with about 90% as singletons. The sample consisted of peripheral blood. The receptors derive from a woman in her forties or fifties who had recovered from COVID-19.

The V and J genes are TRBV12-5 and TRBJ1-2; 12 bases fit TRBD1. Germline values: CDR1 LGHNT, CDR2 FRNRAP. With 1 base clipped from V and 6 bases from J, the junction kept 9 bases outside the gene matches. The CDR3 runs to 17 residues. In DNA, the CDR3 is TGTGCTAGTGGTTTGGGAGGGACAGGGGGCCTGGCTCATGGCTACACCTTC. Translated: CASGLGGTGGLAHGYTF. Full variable domain (outside the CDR3, taken from reference TRBV12-5 and TRBJ1-2): DARVTQTPRHKVTEMGQEVTMRCQPILGHNTVFWYRQTMMQGLELLAYFRNRAPLDDSGMPKDRFSAEMPDATLATLKIQPSEPRDSAVYFCASGLGGTGGLAHGYTFGSGTRLTVV.

The J gene is TRBJ2-1, the V gene TRBV6-4; TRBD1 aligns across 9 bases. The length of the CDR3 is 15 residues. Germline V gene lookup returns CDR1 MRHNA and CDR2 SNTAGT. V lost 6 bases, J lost 6 bases, and 9 bases stayed unmatched. DNA for the CDR3: TGTGCCAGCAGCGCCGGACAGGGGTCATTCAATGAGCAGTTCTTC. Its protein product is CASSAGQGSFNEQFF.

The DNA of the CDR3 is TGTGCCAGCAGCTTCAGCAGGGGCCGAGGCAATGAGCAGTTCTTC. This encodes CASSFSRGRGNEQFF. The chain couples TRBV5-5 to TRBJ2-1, with a tentative D call TRBD1 (6 bases). CDR3 length: 15 amino acids. Germline-derived CDR1 and CDR2 are SGHKS and YYEKEE (reference sequence). Trimming removed 2 bases at V and 6 bases at J, with 15 bases between. The complete variable domain, with remaining parts taken from reference TRBV5-5 and TRBJ2-1, reads DAGVTQSPTHLIKTRGQQVTLRCSPISGHKSVSWYQQVLGQGPQFIFQYYEKEERGRGNFPDRFSARQFPNYSSELNVNALLLGDSALYLCASSFSRGRGNEQFFGPGTRLTVL.

The DNA of the CDR3 is TGTGCCAGCAGCACCAGCGGGGGTAGCAAGTACGAGCAGTACTTC. Its protein is CASSTSGGSKYEQYF. V is TRBV7-9 and J is TRBJ2-7, with 8 bases lining up with TRBD2. The trim removed 5 bases at V and 4 bases at J, leaving 10 bases unmatched. The CDR3 spans 15 residues. Germline V CDR1 and CDR2: SEHNR, FQNEAQ (reference sequence).

The gene calls are TRBV7-8 and TRBJ1-2; 9 nucleotides agree with TRBD1. Germline values: CDR1 SGHVS, CDR2 FQNEAQ. V lost 4 bases and J lost 4; bases outside the gene matches: 4. The CDR3 totals 14 residues. The CDR3 sequence: CASSYGQGSYGYTF. CDR3 coding DNA: TGTGCCAGCAGCTACGGACAGGGGTCCTATGGCTACACCTTC.

The V call is TRBV5-1, the J call TRBJ2-7, with TRBD1 matching over 7 bases. The CDR3 runs 16 residues. Germline-derived CDR1 and CDR2 are SGHRS and YFSETQ. The ends lost 0 bases at V and 0 bases at J; junction bases unmatched: 6. CDR3 amino acids: CASSLGDSKSSYEQYF. The CDR3 region has the DNA TGCGCCAGCAGCTTGGGGGACAGCAAATCCTCCTACGAGCAGTACTTC.